The 28 T cell receptor beta chains in this list originate from one sample, sequenced in a study of cytomegalovirus exposure and HLA in healthy donors. 60 Vbeta and 13 Jbeta primers were used in PCR. Profiled with immunoSEQ multiplex PCR; TCRdb holds only in-frame clones, not every one. The sample consists of approximately 130,000 clones, approximately 78% of them appearing once. Input material: PBMCs. Source of these receptors: a woman between 45 and 60 years old in good health and CMV-seropositive.

The rearrangement uses TRBV7-3 and TRBJ2-5; possibly TRBD1 for D (6 bases). Trimming shortened V by 4 bases and J by 7 bases, and 16 bases separated the two germline ends. Germline CDR1 is SGHTA and CDR2 is FQGTGA. The CDR3 totals 14 residues. The CDR3 nucleotides read TGTGCCAGCAGCTCCATGGACAGTCCCGGGACCCAGTACTTC. Translated: CASSSMDSPGTQYF.

The V call is TRBV18, the J call TRBJ2-5; 7 nucleotides match TRBD2. The V gene's germline CDR1 is KGHSH and CDR2 LQKENI. J was trimmed by 2 bases and V by 5 bases; bases with no gene match: 2. The CDR3 covers 13 residues. The CDR3 loop reads CASSTGRQETQYF. In DNA form, the CDR3 reads TGTGCCAGCTCAACCGGGAGGCAAGAGACCCAGTACTTC.

The V call is TRBV12-1, the J call TRBJ2-7; the table's TRBD2 call for D was not verified on the DNA. TRBV12-1 is annotated as a pseudogene. The CDR3 is 12 residues long. The CDR3 loop reads CASSLRTYEQYF. The CDR3 nucleotides read TGTGCCAGCAGCTTGAGAACCTACGAGCAGTACTTC.

The chain uses TRBV18 and TRBJ2-1; TRBD2 might be the D (5 bases). Germline CDR1 and CDR2: KGHSH and LQKENI. The CDR3 extends over 16 amino acids. V lost 3 bases, J lost 0 bases, and 12 bases lay in between. The CDR3 nucleotides read TGTGCCAGCTCACCCCCGGGGTCCTACTCCTACAATGAGCAGTTCTTC. The encoded protein is CASSPPGSYSYNEQFF.

This clone has more than one count but fewer than ten. The chain links TRBV5-1 to TRBJ1-1, with D tentatively TRBD1 (5 bases). The germline CDR1 and CDR2 sequences are SGHRS and YFSETQ. Deletions cut 4 bases from V and 0 bases from J, with 16 bases between. The CDR3 has 16 residues. The CDR3: CASSPDGADMNTEAFF. CDR3 DNA sequence: TGCGCCAGCAGCCCGGATGGGGCGGATATGAACACTGAAGCTTTCTTT.

The chain links TRBV27 to TRBJ2-3; 7 nucleotides align to TRBD2. V lost 7 bases, J lost 4 bases, and 5 bases stayed unmatched. The CDR3 covers 13 residues. CDR1 is MNHEY, CDR2 SMNVEV, per germline (reference sequence). The CDR3 DNA sequence: TGTGCCAGCACCCAACGGGGGGCAGATACGCAGTATTTT. It yields the protein CASTQRGADTQYF.

The rearrangement links TRBV5-1 to TRBJ2-1, with D tentatively TRBD2 (6 bases). CDR3 length: 16 residues. The germline gives CDR1 SGHRS, CDR2 YFSETQ. V was clipped by 5 bases and J by 5 bases, with 20 bases between them. The chain's CDR3 is CASRPDPGTVNNEQFF. DNA of the CDR3: TGCGCCAGCAGACCAGATCCCGGGACTGTCAACAATGAGCAGTTCTTC.

V usage is TRBV14 and J usage is TRBJ1-1, with TRBD1 identical over 7 bases. Germline V gene sequence: CDR1 SGHDN, CDR2 FVKESK. The CDR3 runs 13 residues. The J segment lost 7 bases and the V segment lost 4 bases, leaving 6 bases of the junction unmatched. Written as DNA, the CDR3 is TGTGCCAGCAGCCCACAGGGGTTCGGTGAAGCTTTCTTT. Protein: CASSPQGFGEAFF.

The CDR3 nucleotides read TGTGCCAGCAGCTTGTCGGGTGGGACTCAATACAATGAGCAGTTCTTC. Translation: CASSLSGGTQYNEQFF. The V gene is TRBV7-6, the J gene TRBJ2-1, with a tentative D call TRBD2 (6 bases). Between the trimmed V and J ends, which lost 3 bases and 4 bases, there was a span of 16 bases. The CDR3 is made up of 16 amino acids. In germline, CDR1 is SGHVS, CDR2 FNYEAQ.

The chain has TRBV28 and TRBJ2-7; D is possibly TRBD1 (8 bases). CDR1 and CDR2 (germline): MDHEN, SYDVKM. V lost 6 bases to trimming and J lost 1 base, with 16 bases between them. The length of the CDR3 is 15 residues. Here the CDR3 reads CASSSGQGGSYEQYF. CDR3 nucleotides: TGTGCCAGCAGCAGCGGACAGGGAGGGTCCTACGAGCAGTACTTC.

The chain carries TRBV7-9 and TRBJ1-6, with 9 bases fitting TRBD1. Germline CDR1 reads SEHNR; CDR2 reads FQNEAQ (reference sequence). The CDR3 is 16 residues long. J lost 0 bases, V lost 5 bases, and 2 bases had no gene match. CDR3 nucleotides: TGTGCCAGCAGCGGACAGGGGAGCTCCTATAATTCACCCCTCCACTTT. It is translated as CASSGQGSSYNSPLHF.

The chain employs TRBV19 and TRBJ2-5; TRBD2 might be the D (6 bases). This CDR3 region has 17 residues. Germline V gene lookup returns CDR1 LNHDA and CDR2 SQIVND (reference sequence). V lost 4 bases and J 5 bases, leaving 23 bases between the germline ends. CDR3 bases: TGTGCCAGTAGTACCATGGGCCCGACTAGAGGGCTTGAGACCCAGTACTTC. The encoded protein is CASSTMGPTRGLETQYF.

The chain combines TRBV15 with TRBJ2-5; D is unclear. This CDR3 is 15 amino acids long. Trimming removed 0 bases from V and 4 bases from J, with 12 bases in between. Per germline, CDR1 LNHNV and CDR2 YYDKDF (reference sequence). DNA for the CDR3: TGTGCCACCAGCAGAGATTGGGCAAATACAGAGACCCAGTACTTC. This encodes CATSRDWANTETQYF.

The chain combines TRBV5-1 with TRBJ2-7, with a possible D match to TRBD2 (5 bases). The CDR3 has 14 amino acids. From germline, CDR1 is SGHRS and CDR2 YFSETQ. With 0 bases removed from V and 3 bases from J, the gap between germline ends came to 10 bases. The CDR3 reads CASSLDSSFYEQYF. CDR3 coding DNA: TGCGCCAGCAGCTTGGACTCTAGCTTCTACGAGCAGTACTTC.

This chain joins TRBV28 and TRBJ1-2; perhaps TRBD1 as D (5 bases). CDR1 is MDHEN and CDR2 is SYDVKM in the germline V gene. Trimming took 3 bases from V and 4 from J, leaving 12 bases between them. The CDR3 is made up of 14 amino acids. CDR3 sequence (DNA): TGTGCCAGCAGTTTCGGGGGGATAGGCTATGGCTACACCTTC. As protein: CASSFGGIGYGYTF.

The count of this clone is one. J is TRBJ2-3 and V is TRBV5-1; the D gene is possibly TRBD2 (6 bases). The CDR3 is 13 residues long. V lost 4 bases and J lost 9, with 15 bases in between. Per germline, CDR1 SGHRS and CDR2 YFSETQ. The CDR3 region has the DNA TGCGCCAGCAGCCCCGAAGTGAGCGGGACGCAGTATTTT. This sequence encodes CASSPEVSGTQYF.

This chain links TRBV6-1 with TRBJ1-6; no firm D call. V was trimmed by 0 bases and J by 7 bases, leaving 16 bases between them. Per germline, CDR1 MNHNS and CDR2 SASEGT. CDR3 size: 17 residues. CDR3 protein: CASSEAGGFVWNSPLHF. The CDR3 coding sequence is TGTGCCAGCAGTGAAGCCGGTGGTTTCGTCTGGAATTCACCCCTCCACTTT.

V gene TRBV25-1 combines with J gene TRBJ1-3; D uncertain. With 3 bases removed from V and 0 bases from J, the gap between germline ends came to 12 bases. The CDR3 has 16 amino acids. Germline lookup yields CDR1 MGHDK and CDR2 SYGVNS. In DNA form, the CDR3 reads TGTGCCAGCAGTGATCCGGGTCGGGGCTCTGGAAACACCATATATTTT. It translates to CASSDPGRGSGNTIYF.

The V gene is TRBV5-1, the J gene TRBJ1-6; TRBD1 matches 8 bases. The CDR3 loop spans 18 amino acids. V shed 1 base and J 0 bases; nucleotides not matched to a gene: 6. CDR1 SGHRS and CDR2 YFSETQ come from the germline V gene. In DNA form, the CDR3 reads TGCGCCAGCAGCTTGAGGGACAGGAAAAGCTCCTATAATTCACCCCTCCACTTT. Residues: CASSLRDRKSSYNSPLHF.

The sample holds a few counts of this clone. The sample contains more than one DNA sequence encoding this CDR3. The V call is TRBV5-1, the J call TRBJ1-1; TRBD1 matches at 7 bases. V shed 0 bases, J shed 1 base, and the junction held 0 bases outside the gene matches. Looked up from germline, CDR1 is SGHRS and CDR2 is YFSETQ. The length of the CDR3 is 14 residues. The CDR3 coding sequence is TGCGCCAGCAGCTTGGGGACAGGGAACACTGAAGCTTTCTTT. This codes for CASSLGTGNTEAFF. The whole variable domain, filled in from reference TRBV5-1 and TRBJ1-1, reads KAGVTQTPRYLIKTRGQQVTLSCSPISGHRSVSWYQQTPGQGLQFLFEYFSETQRNKGNFPGRFSGRQFSNSRSEMNVSTLELGDSALYLCASSLGTGNTEAFFGQGTRLTVV.

V gene TRBV4-2 combines with J gene TRBJ2-5, with 9 nucleotides matching TRBD2. The better agreement between TRBJ2-7 and the DNA end casts doubt on the J call. CDR1 is LGHNA, CDR2 YNFKEQ, per germline. This CDR3 region has 15 residues. The CDR3 coding sequence is TGTGCCAGCAGCCAAGTGACTAGCGGCTCCTACGAGCAGTACTTC. Protein: CASSQVTSGSYEQYF.

This sequence joins TRBV2 and TRBJ1-3; 7 bases fit TRBD1. Per germline, CDR1 SNHLY and CDR2 FYNNEI. J lost 2 bases, V lost 6 bases, and 10 bases had no gene match. The CDR3 has 16 residues. The CDR3 region has the DNA TGTGCCAGCAGGGTGGGGGACAGTACCCCTGGAAACACCATATATTTT. Amino acid sequence: CASRVGDSTPGNTIYF.

The chain combines TRBV28 with TRBJ2-5; 8 bases fit TRBD1. The junction had 7 bases not matched to a gene; V was cut back by 5 bases and J by 5 bases. The CDR3 runs 14 residues. Germline loops: CDR1 MDHEN, CDR2 SYDVKM. The CDR3 bases are TGTGCCAGCAGTGAATACAGGGGGTGGGAGACCCAGTACTTC. As protein: CASSEYRGWETQYF.

The gene calls are TRBV5-1 and TRBJ1-2, with D possibly TRBD1 on 5 matching bases. The V end lost 5 bases, the J end lost 8 bases, and 13 bases lay between the germline ends. This CDR3 spans 12 amino acids. Germline V gene sequence: CDR1 SGHRS, CDR2 YFSETQ. CDR3 region: CASRGQIEGYTF. Here the CDR3 DNA reads TGCGCCAGCAGGGGGCAGATTGAGGGCTACACCTTC.

The genes are TRBV9 and TRBJ2-3, with 7 bases that match TRBD2. This CDR3 comprises 15 residues. The J segment lost 4 bases and the V segment lost 10 bases, leaving 15 bases of the junction unmatched. The germline gives CDR1 SGDLS, CDR2 YYNGEE. The CDR3 is CAPWGGGPKADTQYF. The CDR3, as DNA: TGTGCCCCCTGGGGGGGAGGGCCAAAGGCAGATACGCAGTATTTT.

V usage is TRBV9 and J usage is TRBJ1-6; TRBD1 is a possible D gene (5 bases). Germline V CDR1 and CDR2: SGDLS, YYNGEE. The V and J ends lost 4 bases and 9 bases respectively, with 14 bases between them. CDR3 length equals 14 residues. The CDR3 DNA sequence: TGTGCCAGCAGCCCTATGTCGGGGGTTTCACCCCTCCACTTT. It yields the protein CASSPMSGVSPLHF.

The chain carries TRBV5-1 and TRBJ1-5, with 10 bases matching TRBD1. J was trimmed by 5 bases and V by 4 bases; bases with no gene match: 9. The CDR3 totals 16 residues. Germline V gives CDR1 SGHRS, CDR2 YFSETQ. CDR3 nucleotide sequence: TGCGCCAGCAGCCGGACAGGGGGGCAGGGTGATCAGCCCCAGCATTTT. Amino acid sequence: CASSRTGGQGDQPQHF.

This clone was recorded a few times. The chain has TRBV5-1 and TRBJ2-7; D gene unclear. With 4 bases removed from V and 1 base from J, the gap between germline ends came to 12 bases. CDR3 length: 14 residues. The germline V gene has CDR1 SGHRS and CDR2 YFSETQ. Here the CDR3 DNA reads TGCGCCAGCAGCCCGGAGCGCGCTTCCTACGAGCAGTACTTC. This gives the protein CASSPERASYEQYF.